These T cell receptor beta chains were read from a single sample in a study of blood T cell repertoires in COVID-19. Repertoires were generated with immunoSEQ multiplex PCR, while TCRdb's copy carries only in-frame clones and drops some. The data show roughly 150,000 clones, with about four fifths seen just once and approximately 7.6% held by the top ten. Sequencing was done on a sample of peripheral blood. The receptor set was obtained from a woman aged 60 to 75 with COVID-19, enrolled during active disease. Each CDR3 is given with its conserved first and last residue. D genes are given only for firm matches. Not every row has a clone size; where given, it reads once, few, many or a size class.

d_call: TRBD1; clone_size: -; v_call: TRBV27; j_call: TRBJ1-5; cdr3_nt: TGTGCCAGCAGTTTAAAGGCGACAGGGACTAGCAATCAGCCCCAGCATTTT; cdr3_aa: CASSLKATGTSNQPQHF
d_call: TRBD1; clone_size: -; v_call: TRBV6-1; j_call: TRBJ1-5; cdr3_nt: TGTGCCAGCAGTCAGGACAGGATTGGCAATCAGCCCCAGCATTTT; cdr3_aa: CASSQDRIGNQPQHF
d_call: -; clone_size: -; v_call: TRBV19; j_call: TRBJ1-4; cdr3_nt: TGTGCCAGTAGTATAGCAGGAGGAAGTGAAAAACTGTTTTTT; cdr3_aa: CASSIAGGSEKLFF
d_call: TRBD2; clone_size: -; v_call: TRBV28; j_call: TRBJ2-1; cdr3_nt: TGTGCCAGCAGAAGACTAGCCAGTTACAATGAGCAGTTCTTC; cdr3_aa: CASRRLASYNEQFF
d_call: -; clone_size: -; v_call: TRBV5-8; j_call: TRBJ2-1; cdr3_nt: TGTGCCAGCAGTCGGAGTTTTAGACTAGTTGTAAATGAGCAGTTCTTC; cdr3_aa: CASSRSFRLVVNEQFF
d_call: -; clone_size: -; v_call: TRBV11-3; j_call: TRBJ1-2; cdr3_nt: TGTGCCAGCAGCGCGCGGGAGCCAGCTAACTATGGCTACACCTTC; cdr3_aa: CASSAREPANYGYTF
d_call: TRBD1; clone_size: -; v_call: TRBV28; j_call: TRBJ1-5; cdr3_nt: TGTGCCAGCAGTTTAGGACAGGGCGGGTATCAGCCCCAGCATTTT; cdr3_aa: CASSLGQGGYQPQHF
d_call: -; clone_size: once; v_call: TRBV5-1; j_call: TRBJ2-1; cdr3_nt: TGCGCCAGCAGCCCGAGCCCCCGGGGTTACGAGCAGTTCTTC; cdr3_aa: CASSPSPRGYEQFF
d_call: -; clone_size: many; v_call: TRBV7-2; j_call: TRBJ1-1; cdr3_nt: TGTGCCAGCAGCCGGGATCCCTTGGAGAACACTGAAGCTTTCTTT; cdr3_aa: CASSRDPLENTEAFF
d_call: TRBD1; clone_size: few; v_call: TRBV19; j_call: TRBJ1-5; cdr3_nt: TGTGCCAGTAGCGGACAGGGGGTTCAGCCCCAGCATTTT; cdr3_aa: CASSGQGVQPQHF
d_call: TRBD2; clone_size: -; v_call: TRBV13; j_call: TRBJ2-7; cdr3_nt: TGTGCCAGCAGCTTAGCGCCCAGCGGGGGCTACGAGCAGTACTTC; cdr3_aa: CASSLAPSGGYEQYF
d_call: -; clone_size: -; v_call: TRBV28; j_call: TRBJ1-1; cdr3_nt: TGTGCCAGCAGTTTGGGCAGGAACACTGAAGCTTTCTTT; cdr3_aa: CASSLGRNTEAFF
d_call: TRBD1; clone_size: -; v_call: TRBV4-2; j_call: TRBJ1-3; cdr3_nt: TGTGCCAGCAGCCAAGGGGGAGGACAGGGCGGCCACACCATATATTTT; cdr3_aa: CASSQGGGQGGHTIYF
d_call: -; clone_size: few; v_call: TRBV18; j_call: TRBJ1-2; cdr3_nt: TGTGCCAGCTCAGCCGGACTTTCCTATGGCTACACCTTC; cdr3_aa: CASSAGLSYGYTF
d_call: -; clone_size: -; v_call: TRBV7-9; j_call: TRBJ1-5; cdr3_nt: TGTGCCAGCAGCTTATTCGGGAGTAGTAGTCAGCCCCAGCATTTT; cdr3_aa: CASSLFGSSSQPQHF
d_call: -; clone_size: -; v_call: TRBV11-3; j_call: TRBJ2-2; cdr3_nt: TGTGCCAGCAGCCCGACTACAGGGCGAATCGGGGAGCTGTTTTTT; cdr3_aa: CASSPTTGRIGELFF
d_call: -; clone_size: -; v_call: TRBV4-1; j_call: TRBJ2-3; cdr3_nt: TGCGCCAGCAGCCAAGCGGGAGTCCCAGATACGCAGTATTTT; cdr3_aa: CASSQAGVPDTQYF
d_call: -; clone_size: few; v_call: TRBV6-6; j_call: TRBJ2-7; cdr3_nt: TGTGCCAGCAGTTACCCGGGACATTCTTACGAGCAGTACTTC; cdr3_aa: CASSYPGHSYEQYF
d_call: -; clone_size: -; v_call: TRBV4-1; j_call: TRBJ2-2; cdr3_nt: TGCGCCAGCAGCCAAGAAGGCACAGTCAACACCGGGGAGCTGTTTTTT; cdr3_aa: CASSQEGTVNTGELFF
d_call: -; clone_size: -; v_call: TRBV4-2; j_call: TRBJ2-3; cdr3_nt: TGTGCCAGCAGCCCCCCTCGGTCGGGGAGTGGGTTAGCAGATACGCAGTATTTT; cdr3_aa: CASSPPRSGSGLADTQYF
d_call: -; clone_size: -; v_call: TRBV5-1; j_call: TRBJ1-1; cdr3_nt: TGCGCCAGCAGCTTGGGAGACAGGATGAACACTGAAGCTTTCTTT; cdr3_aa: CASSLGDRMNTEAFF
d_call: -; clone_size: -; v_call: TRBV6-1; j_call: TRBJ2-7; cdr3_nt: TGTGCCAGCAGTGATAGAGGGACAAAATACGAGCAGTACTTC; cdr3_aa: CASSDRGTKYEQYF
d_call: -; clone_size: -; v_call: TRBV6-1; j_call: TRBJ1-1; cdr3_nt: TGTGCCAGCAGTGAATCGGCAGGCCTTTTCAACACTGAAGCTTTCTTT; cdr3_aa: CASSESAGLFNTEAFF
d_call: -; clone_size: -; v_call: TRBV27; j_call: TRBJ2-2; cdr3_nt: TGTGCCAGCAGTACAGGGTTCGGGGAGCTGTTTTTT; cdr3_aa: CASSTGFGELFF
d_call: TRBD1; clone_size: -; v_call: TRBV5-5; j_call: TRBJ2-7; cdr3_nt: TGTGCCAGCAGCTGGGAGACAGGGGCTCCCTACGAGCAGTACTTC; cdr3_aa: CASSWETGAPYEQYF
d_call: -; clone_size: once; v_call: TRBV9; j_call: TRBJ1-6; cdr3_nt: TGTGCCAGCAGCCCGGGGATCGAGCGCGCGTCCCTCCACTTT; cdr3_aa: CASSPGIERASLHF
d_call: -; clone_size: -; v_call: TRBV28; j_call: TRBJ1-5; cdr3_nt: TGTGCCAGCAGTTTCTTGGGGGCGCCTCAGCCCCAGCATTTT; cdr3_aa: CASSFLGAPQPQHF
d_call: -; clone_size: -; v_call: TRBV7-2; j_call: TRBJ1-1; cdr3_nt: TGTGCCAGCAGCAACGAACGGGGAAGGGAAGCTTTCTTT; cdr3_aa: CASSNERGREAFF
d_call: TRBD1; clone_size: -; v_call: TRBV5-1; j_call: TRBJ1-2; cdr3_nt: TGCGCCAGCAGCTTGGAGGGGCGGCAGGGGGCTGACTATGGCTACACCTTC; cdr3_aa: CASSLEGRQGADYGYTF
d_call: TRBD1; clone_size: -; v_call: TRBV24-1; j_call: TRBJ2-3; cdr3_nt: TGTGCCATTGGGACAGAGTTCACAGATACGCAGTATTTT; cdr3_aa: CAIGTEFTDTQYF
d_call: TRBD1; clone_size: -; v_call: TRBV29-1; j_call: TRBJ2-7; cdr3_nt: TGCAGCGTTGCCTTAACAGGGGCCTCGGTCGAGCAGTACTTC; cdr3_aa: CSVALTGASVEQYF
d_call: TRBD2; clone_size: -; v_call: TRBV6-2/TRBV6-3; j_call: TRBJ2-3; cdr3_nt: TGTGCCAGCAGTTACTCGAGAGCGGGAGGGGTAGATACGCAGTATTTT; cdr3_aa: CASSYSRAGGVDTQYF
d_call: -; clone_size: -; v_call: TRBV30; j_call: TRBJ1-6; cdr3_nt: TGTGCCTGGAATGAGAGGAGGCGCTCACCCCTCCACTTT; cdr3_aa: CAWNERRRSPLHF
d_call: TRBD2; clone_size: -; v_call: TRBV4-1; j_call: TRBJ2-2; cdr3_nt: TGCGCCAGCAGCCAACAAAGCGGGGGGGCTCCCGGGGAGCTGTTTTTT; cdr3_aa: CASSQQSGGAPGELFF
d_call: -; clone_size: -; v_call: TRBV19; j_call: TRBJ1-3; cdr3_nt: TGTGCCAGTAGTCGAAACGGGTTCCTCTCTGGAAACACCATATATTTT; cdr3_aa: CASSRNGFLSGNTIYF
d_call: TRBD2; clone_size: -; v_call: TRBV29-1; j_call: TRBJ2-3; cdr3_nt: TGCAGCGTTGAAGATCGGACTAGCGGTGATACGCAGTATTTT; cdr3_aa: CSVEDRTSGDTQYF
d_call: -; clone_size: -; v_call: TRBV21-1; j_call: TRBJ2-6; cdr3_nt: TGTGCCAGCAGGAACAGGGGATCTGGGGCCAACGTCCTGACTTTC; cdr3_aa: CASRNRGSGANVLTF
d_call: -; clone_size: -; v_call: TRBV19; j_call: TRBJ1-2; cdr3_nt: TGTGCCAGTAGTATTTCTGGGCGAGGCTACACCTTC; cdr3_aa: CASSISGRGYTF
d_call: -; clone_size: -; v_call: TRBV11-3; j_call: TRBJ1-2; cdr3_nt: TGTGCCAGCAGCTTAGGTCCCCCAGGGGAAGGCTACACCTTC; cdr3_aa: CASSLGPPGEGYTF
d_call: -; clone_size: -; v_call: TRBV6-5; j_call: TRBJ1-5; cdr3_nt: TGTGCCACCACGGGGGGGCAGCCCCAGCATTTT; cdr3_aa: CATTGGQPQHF
d_call: -; clone_size: -; v_call: TRBV5-1; j_call: TRBJ1-4; cdr3_nt: TGCGCCAGCAGCTTGCCAGGCTCGGATGAAAAACTGTTTTTT; cdr3_aa: CASSLPGSDEKLFF
d_call: TRBD2; clone_size: -; v_call: TRBV29-1; j_call: TRBJ2-7; cdr3_nt: TGCAGCGTTGAACCGGCGGGAGCCAGATACGAGCAGTACTTC; cdr3_aa: CSVEPAGARYEQYF
d_call: -; clone_size: -; v_call: TRBV3-1/TRBV3-2; j_call: TRBJ2-2; cdr3_nt: TGTGCCAGCAGCCAAATCGCTAGTGGTTTTCGCGCCGGGGAGCTGTTTTTT; cdr3_aa: CASSQIASGFRAGELFF
d_call: -; clone_size: -; v_call: TRBV29-1; j_call: TRBJ1-3; cdr3_nt: TGCAGCGTTGCCCCCCTGGGGAGAGGAAACACCATATATTTT; cdr3_aa: CSVAPLGRGNTIYF
d_call: -; clone_size: -; v_call: TRBV5-6; j_call: TRBJ1-3; cdr3_nt: TGTGCCAGCAGCTTGTCCCCAGGGTTAAGCTCTGGAAACACCATATATTTT; cdr3_aa: CASSLSPGLSSGNTIYF
d_call: -; clone_size: -; v_call: TRBV4-2; j_call: TRBJ2-2; cdr3_nt: TGTGCCAGCAGCCAAGAGGTCTTCACTTTCACCGGGGAGCTGTTTTTT; cdr3_aa: CASSQEVFTFTGELFF
d_call: -; clone_size: -; v_call: TRBV5-1; j_call: TRBJ2-1; cdr3_nt: TGCGCCAGCAGCACGGGACTCCTCATCGTTAATGAGCAGTTCTTC; cdr3_aa: CASSTGLLIVNEQFF
d_call: TRBD1; clone_size: -; v_call: TRBV14; j_call: TRBJ2-7; cdr3_nt: TGTGCCAGCAGCTACGGGACAGGTTTCTACGAGCAGTACTTC; cdr3_aa: CASSYGTGFYEQYF
d_call: TRBD1; clone_size: -; v_call: TRBV5-1; j_call: TRBJ1-2; cdr3_nt: TGCGCCAGCAGCCCAGGGGGACAGGCACTCTATGGCTACACCTTC; cdr3_aa: CASSPGGQALYGYTF
d_call: -; clone_size: -; v_call: TRBV29-1; j_call: TRBJ2-7; cdr3_nt: TGCAGCGTTGAACAGGGAGGCGACGAGCAGTACTTC; cdr3_aa: CSVEQGGDEQYF
d_call: TRBD2; clone_size: -; v_call: TRBV28; j_call: TRBJ2-5; cdr3_nt: TGTGCCAGCAGTACTAGCGGGAGTACAGAGACCCAGTACTTC; cdr3_aa: CASSTSGSTETQYF
d_call: -; clone_size: -; v_call: TRBV15; j_call: TRBJ1-5; cdr3_nt: TGTGCCACCAGCAGAGACAGGGAGGTAAATCAGCCCCAGCATTTT; cdr3_aa: CATSRDREVNQPQHF
d_call: -; clone_size: few; v_call: TRBV6-5; j_call: TRBJ1-4; cdr3_nt: TGTGCCAGCAGTTCTTCCCCAGGGTCAACTAATGAAAAACTGTTTTTT; cdr3_aa: CASSSSPGSTNEKLFF
d_call: TRBD1; clone_size: -; v_call: TRBV27; j_call: TRBJ1-4; cdr3_nt: TGTGCCAGCAGTTGGGGGACAGGGACTAATGAAAAACTGTTTTTT; cdr3_aa: CASSWGTGTNEKLFF
d_call: -; clone_size: -; v_call: TRBV24-1; j_call: TRBJ1-5; cdr3_nt: TGTGCCACCAGCCCCAGGGGCGGAATAAATCAGCCCCAGCATTTT; cdr3_aa: CATSPRGGINQPQHF
d_call: -; clone_size: -; v_call: TRBV20-1; j_call: TRBJ2-7; cdr3_nt: TGCAGTGCTAGTAGTGACAGCGTCCAATATACCTACGAGCAGTACTTC; cdr3_aa: CSASSDSVQYTYEQYF
d_call: TRBD2; clone_size: -; v_call: TRBV7-6; j_call: TRBJ2-7; cdr3_nt: TGTGCCAGCAGCTGGACCTCGGGGAGGGCCCACGAGCAGTACTTC; cdr3_aa: CASSWTSGRAHEQYF